This T cell receptor (beta chain) came from a study of response to subunit inactivated influenza vaccine. Deletions cut 4 bases from V and 9 bases from J, with 10 bases between. This CDR3 spans 11 amino acids. Germline lookup yields CDR1 SQVTM and CDR2 ANQGSEA. In this sample, this clonotype turned up many times. TCRdb passed the RT-PCR reads through MiXCR, listing each CDR3 protein once. The sample lists approximately 730,000 distinct CDR3 sequences, about 15% seen once, with around 6.5% in the top ten. The rearrangement joins TRBV29-1 to TRBJ2-1, with D perhaps TRBD1 or TRBD2 (5 bases each). The sequencing here drew on PBMCs from blood, taken 14 days before vaccination. The origin of this receptor is a man aged 45-60 years who received an inactivated influenza vaccine. CDR3 protein: CSVAFGGEQFF. As DNA, the CDR3 is TGCAGCGTTGCGTTTGGGGGTGAGCAGTTCTTC.